Presented here are 9 T cell receptor beta chains from one specimen sequenced in a study of HIV-infected patients and healthy controls. Alpha and beta constant-region primers primed reverse transcription of about 470 ng RNA. Alpha and beta chain libraries were made separately by chain-specific third strand synthesis with multiplexing indices. TCRdb recomputed calls from the 5' RACE reads with MiXCR, one row per CDR3 protein. The table lists more than 15,000 distinct CDR3 sequences, about 8.5% of them singletons. Antiretroviral therapy had run roughly three months, about 14 weeks, before follow-up blood collection. The repertoire came from unfractionated whole blood and reflected all unsorted peripheral T cells. Material: blood, obtained during antiretroviral therapy. These TCRs come from an adult with HIV infection.

At least ten counts were recorded for this clonotype. The CDR3 here is CASSPREGAFGYTF. DNA of the CDR3: TGTGCCAGCAGCCCCAGGGAGGGGGCTTTTGGCTACACCTTC. V usage is TRBV11-2 and J usage is TRBJ1-2; 7 bases are a match to TRBD1. The germline V gene has CDR1 SGHAT and CDR2 FQNNGV. This CDR3 comprises 14 residues. V dropped 5 bases and J dropped 7; count of bases not matched to a gene: 10.

In its sample, this clonotype was seen many times. As DNA, the CDR3 is TGTGCCAGCAGTTACGACACAGGGAGAGCTGAAGCTTTCTTT. Encoded protein: CASSYDTGRAEAFF. The chain recombines TRBV6-5 with TRBJ1-1, with D maybe TRBD1 (6 bases). CDR1 and CDR2 (germline): MNHEY, SVGAGI. Trimming took off 2 bases at V and 6 bases at J, with 13 bases between the two ends. This CDR3 contains 14 residues.

This clonotype was picked up many times. The gene calls are TRBV20-1 and TRBJ2-7, with 7 bases matching TRBD2. The junction had 8 bases not matched to a gene; V was cut back by 3 bases and J by 6 bases. Germline V gene data show CDR1 as DFQATT and CDR2 as SNEGSKA (reference sequence). The CDR3 is 13 residues long. The CDR3 DNA reads as TGCAGTGCTAGGGCGGTGCGCGGGAGCGAGCAGTACTTC. Translated: CSARAVRGSEQYF.

This clonotype was seen repeatedly, ten times or more. The chain has TRBV5-4 and TRBJ1-3; 7 bases are shared with TRBD1. Germline V gives CDR1 SGHNT, CDR2 YYREEE (reference sequence). This CDR3 has 16 amino acids. V was pared by 0 bases and J by 0 bases, with 3 bases of the junction left unmatched. In DNA, the CDR3 is TGTGCCAGCAGCTTGGCGGGACAGTCCTCTGGAAACACCATATATTTT. Its translation is CASSLAGQSSGNTIYF.

This clonotype was picked up many times. The chain carries TRBV7-3 and TRBJ2-3; D not resolved. Trimming cost V 0 bases and J 1 base, with 11 bases left between them. CDR1 SGHTA and CDR2 FQGTGA come from the germline V gene. CDR3 length: 16 residues. Here the CDR3 reads CASSLTGSSGTDTQYF. In DNA form, the CDR3 reads TGTGCCAGCAGCTTAACAGGGTCGAGCGGCACAGATACGCAGTATTTT.

This clonotype was counted ten times or more. The chain has TRBV7-2 and TRBJ1-4; D is unresolved. Germline CDR1 is SGHTA and CDR2 is FQGNSA. CDR3 length equals 15 residues. Trimming pared 2 bases from V and 4 bases from J, leaving 11 bases between. CDR3 nucleotide sequence: TGTGCCAGCAGCTTATTAGGTTTCGGTAATGAAAAACTGTTTTTT. It yields the protein CASSLLGFGNEKLFF.

This clonotype appeared many times. V is TRBV28 and J is TRBJ2-3, with D hard to call. Per the germline V gene, CDR1 is MDHEN and CDR2 is SYDVKM. Trimming left V 7 bases short and J 4 bases short, with 6 bases between. The CDR3 is made up of 11 amino acids. The CDR3 sequence is CASTSADTQYF. The CDR3 DNA sequence: TGTGCCAGCACCTCAGCAGATACGCAGTATTTT.

This clonotype was counted many times. V is TRBV5-1 and J is TRBJ2-6; no clear D gene. With 0 bases removed from V and 1 base from J, the gap between germline ends came to 11 bases. The germline V gene encodes CDR1 SGHRS and CDR2 YFSETQ. This CDR3 region has 17 residues. This CDR3 is CASSLELSGSGANVLTF. Here the CDR3 DNA reads TGCGCCAGCAGCTTGGAATTATCAGGATCTGGGGCCAACGTCCTGACTTTC.

This clonotype is labeled medium-sized. The chain carries TRBV19 and TRBJ1-2; D remains ambiguous. The CDR3 contains 13 residues. V was cut by 2 bases and J by 6 bases, with 10 bases left in between. Germline V lookup: CDR1 LNHDA, CDR2 SQIVND (reference sequence). The CDR3 DNA is TGTGCCAGTAGTATAACCGGGTTGCATGGCTACACCTTC. Translating it yields CASSITGLHGYTF.